These 27 T cell receptor beta chains were all obtained from the same sample, sequenced in a study of blood T cell repertoires in COVID-19. TCRdb keeps only in-frame clones here, not all; method: immunoSEQ multiplex PCR. The sample has 50,000 to 70,000 clones, 88% seen once. The sample was peripheral blood. These receptors came from a woman between 65 and 79 years old with active COVID-19.

This rearrangement joins TRBV5-6 to TRBJ2-7; no reliable D call. The CDR3 length is 14 residues. The V end lost 0 bases, the J end lost 2 bases, and 9 bases lay between the germline ends. CDR1 is SGHDT, CDR2 YYEEEE, per germline. CDR3 region: CASSLVPGPYEQYF. In nucleotides, the CDR3 is TGTGCCAGCAGCTTGGTTCCGGGTCCCTACGAGCAGTACTTC.

This clone was seen a single time. The chain employs TRBV28 and TRBJ1-3; D gene ambiguous. Germline loops: CDR1 MDHEN, CDR2 SYDVKM. V was trimmed by 5 bases and J by 5 bases, leaving 16 bases between them. The CDR3 is 15 residues long. CDR3 nucleotides: TGTGCCAGCAGTCCCGGTGGAGGAAAAAGAAACACCATATATTTT. Translating gives CASSPGGGKRNTIYF.

The chain carries TRBV19 and TRBJ2-7, with TRBD2 matching 8 bases. Trimming at V came to 3 bases and at J to 3 bases, leaving 7 bases not matched to a gene. There are 15 residues in the CDR3. Germline assignment: CDR1 LNHDA and CDR2 SQIVND (reference sequence). CDR3 DNA sequence: TGTGCCAGTAGTATGAGCGGGAGCCTCCTCTACGAGCAGTACTTC. Amino acid sequence: CASSMSGSLLYEQYF.

This chain links TRBV20-1 with TRBJ2-1, with TRBD2 matching over 11 bases. Losses at the gene ends were 3 bases for V and 3 bases for J; bases not matched to a gene: 4. Germline V gene lookup returns CDR1 DFQATT and CDR2 SNEGSKA (reference sequence). The CDR3 extends over 15 amino acids. CDR3 protein: CSASALAGDYNEQFF. CDR3 coding DNA: TGCAGTGCTAGTGCACTAGCGGGAGACTACAATGAGCAGTTCTTC.

The rearrangement uses TRBV7-3 and TRBJ1-1; D possibly corresponds to TRBD1 (5 bases). Germline CDR1 reads SGHTA; CDR2 reads FQGTGA. V lost 5 bases and J 1 base, leaving 11 bases between the germline ends. The CDR3 totals 14 residues. For the CDR3, the DNA is TGTGCCAGCAGCGCGGGACGGACGAACACTGAAGCTTTCTTT. It translates to CASSAGRTNTEAFF.

The chain has TRBV18 and TRBJ1-2; the D gene is possibly TRBD1 (5 bases). This CDR3 has 20 amino acids. Germline CDR1 is KGHSH and CDR2 is LQKENI. V lost 3 bases, J lost 2 bases, and 28 bases lay in between. CDR3 coding DNA: TGTGCCAGCTCACCGTTAGCTTTAAAGACAGTGACGAATCTGAACTATGGCTACACCTTC. This encodes CASSPLALKTVTNLNYGYTF.

CDR3 region: CASSLLQGEEKAFF. CDR3 in DNA: TGCGCCAGCAGCTTGTTACAGGGCGAAGAGAAAGCTTTCTTT. This sequence joins TRBV5-1 and TRBJ1-1, with D perhaps matching TRBD1 (6 bases). The CDR3 extends over 14 amino acids. The germline CDR1 and CDR2 sequences are SGHRS and YFSETQ. V shed 1 base and J shed 9 bases, with 16 bases lying between them.

The chain couples TRBV7-2 to TRBJ2-1; tentatively, D is TRBD2 (5 bases). Trimming pared 1 base from V and 5 bases from J, leaving 12 bases between. Germline CDR1 reads SGHTA; CDR2 reads FQGNSA. This CDR3 has 15 residues. Here the CDR3 DNA reads TGTGCCAGCAGCTTAGGTCCAGCGGAGAACAATGAGCAGTTCTTC. This gives the protein CASSLGPAENNEQFF.

This clone was detected once. V usage is TRBV5-6 and J usage is TRBJ2-7; 7 nucleotides agree with TRBD1. The CDR3 consists of 17 residues. The V segment lost 1 base and the J segment 7 bases; nucleotides outside the gene matches: 17. Germline V CDR1 and CDR2: SGHDT, YYEEEE. CDR3 nucleotide sequence: TGTGCCAGCAGCTTGATTTGGACAGGTGGGGCGGTGGGAGAGCAGTACTTC. Translating gives CASSLIWTGGAVGEQYF.

In its sample, this clone was seen once. The V gene is TRBV5-4, the J gene TRBJ2-7, with TRBD2 identical over 10 bases. CDR3 size: 15 residues. Germline loops: CDR1 SGHNT, CDR2 YYREEE (reference sequence). With V trimmed by 4 bases and J by 4 bases, 8 bases remained unmatched. The CDR3 region has the DNA TGTGCCAGCAGCCTAAGCGGGAGGGCCGATTACGAGCAGTACTTC. Translation: CASSLSGRADYEQYF.

J is TRBJ2-5 and V is TRBV24-1, with TRBD1 matching over 9 bases. The V segment lost 6 bases and the J segment 0 bases; nucleotides outside the gene matches: 4. This CDR3 is built from 15 residues. CDR1 and CDR2 (germline): KGHDR, SFDVKD. The CDR3 protein is CATSSGTGYQETQYF. CDR3 DNA sequence: TGTGCCACCAGTTCAGGGACAGGGTACCAAGAGACCCAGTACTTC.

The chain links TRBV7-9 to TRBJ1-1; weak D call: TRBD1 (6 bases). This CDR3 region has 15 residues. Germline V lookup: CDR1 SEHNR, CDR2 FQNEAQ (reference sequence). V gave up 2 bases and J gave up 5 bases, with 15 bases separating them. In DNA, the CDR3 is TGTGCCAGCAGCTTACAGGGGATTGAAGTTACTGAAGCTTTCTTT. Amino acid sequence: CASSLQGIEVTEAFF.

In DNA, the CDR3 is TGTGCCAGCAGCCGACAGGGGGGAGATTCACCCCTCCACTTT. This translates into CASSRQGGDSPLHF. The gene calls are TRBV6-6 and TRBJ1-6; 9 nucleotides line up with TRBD1. Looked up from germline, CDR1 is MNHNY and CDR2 is SVGAGI (reference sequence). J gave up 8 bases and V 6 bases, and 5 bases lay outside the gene matches. This CDR3 has 14 amino acids.

This clone came up once. J is TRBJ1-2 and V is TRBV5-1; D ambiguous. The CDR3 loop spans 15 amino acids. With 2 bases removed from V and 5 bases from J, the gap between germline ends came to 16 bases. From germline, CDR1 is SGHRS and CDR2 YFSETQ. The CDR3 is CASSFQLEGGYGYTF. CDR3 nucleotide sequence: TGCGCCAGCAGCTTCCAATTGGAGGGTGGATATGGCTACACCTTC.

The chain recombines TRBV19 with TRBJ2-1; possibly TRBD2 for D (6 bases). The CDR3 is 15 amino acids. V shed 4 bases and J shed 3 bases, with 13 bases lying between them. Per germline, CDR1 LNHDA and CDR2 SQIVND (reference sequence). DNA of the CDR3: TGTGCCAGTAGTAGTTTGGGGGGAGGCTACAATGAGCAGTTCTTC. Encoded protein: CASSSLGGGYNEQFF.

This clone was detected a few times. V and J are TRBV28 and TRBJ2-1, with D possibly being TRBD2 (6 bases). The germline V and J ends were trimmed by 6 bases and 1 base, with 19 bases remaining between them. This CDR3 region has 17 residues. Germline-derived CDR1 and CDR2 are MDHEN and SYDVKM. This CDR3 is CASRPLPRRGSYNEQFF. In DNA form, the CDR3 reads TGTGCCAGCAGACCTTTGCCGCGGCGGGGTTCCTACAATGAGCAGTTCTTC.

V usage is TRBV7-3 and J usage is TRBJ1-3; 7 bases match TRBD1. The CDR3 has 15 amino acids. Trimming removed 5 bases from V and 4 bases from J; junction bases left unmatched: 8. Germline loops: CDR1 SGHTA, CDR2 FQGTGA. CDR3 nucleotides: TGTGCCAGCAGCCCTACAGGGACAGCCGGAAACACCATATATTTT. Amino acids: CASSPTGTAGNTIYF.

This rearrangement joins TRBV7-9 to TRBJ2-6; unclear D gene. CDR1 is SEHNR and CDR2 is FQNEAQ in the germline V gene (reference sequence). Trimming pared 1 base from V and 2 bases from J, leaving 12 bases between. There are 17 residues in the CDR3. The CDR3, as DNA: TGTGCCAGCAGCTTAGTAGGCGGTCGTACTGGGGCCAACGTCCTGACTTTC. Its protein product is CASSLVGGRTGANVLTF.

The chain links TRBV9 to TRBJ1-3, with D perhaps TRBD1 (6 bases). In germline, CDR1 is SGDLS, CDR2 YYNGEE. This CDR3 is 15 amino acids long. Trimming removed 2 bases from V and 4 bases from J, with 13 bases in between. As DNA, the CDR3 is TGTGCCAGCAGCGTTAACAGGGTCCCAGGAAACACCATATATTTT. Translated: CASSVNRVPGNTIYF. Full variable domain (rest looked up from reference TRBV9 and TRBJ1-3): DSGVTQTPKHLITATGQRVTLRCSPRSGDLSVYWYQQSLDQGLQFLIQYYNGEERAKGNILERFSAQQFPDLHSELNLSSLELGDSALYFCASSVNRVPGNTIYFGEGSWLTVV.

This sequence joins TRBV27 and TRBJ2-1, with a weak D call TRBD2 (5 bases). Germline V gives CDR1 MNHEY, CDR2 SMNVEV (reference sequence). V dropped 4 bases and J dropped 5 bases, with 12 bases sitting between them. This CDR3 contains 14 residues. CDR3 in DNA: TGTGCCAGCAGTTATAGTAGCGATAACAATGAGCAGTTCTTC. Residues: CASSYSSDNNEQFF.

The J gene is TRBJ1-4, the V gene TRBV30; the D gene is possibly TRBD1 (6 bases). Germline V gene lookup returns CDR1 GTSNPN and CDR2 SVGIG (reference sequence). The CDR3 is 16 amino acids. V was cut by 4 bases and J by 7 bases, with 22 bases left in between. The CDR3 protein is CAWTPEGGPITEKLFF. The CDR3 nucleotides are TGTGCCTGGACCCCGGAAGGGGGACCGATCACTGAAAAACTGTTTTTT.

The rearrangement uses TRBV4-1 and TRBJ2-1, with a possible D match to TRBD2 (6 bases). The CDR3 covers 14 residues. The V gene's germline CDR1 is MGHRA and CDR2 YSYEKL. The V end lost 6 bases, the J end lost 7 bases, and 16 bases lay between the germline ends. The CDR3 loop reads CASSPGGEGNEQFF. CDR3 coding DNA: TGCGCCAGCAGTCCCGGGGGTGAAGGGAATGAGCAGTTCTTC.

The chain couples TRBV29-1 to TRBJ2-2; 8 nucleotides line up with TRBD2. Unmatched junction bases numbered 7, after V lost 4 bases and J lost 6 bases. Germline V lookup: CDR1 SQVTM, CDR2 ANQGSEA. The CDR3 totals 14 residues. In DNA, the CDR3 is TGCAGCGTTGGGGCGGGAGGACCTGCCGGGGAGCTGTTTTTT. Protein: CSVGAGGPAGELFF.

The chain is built from TRBV28 and TRBJ2-7; maybe TRBD2 (5 bases). Germline assignment: CDR1 MDHEN and CDR2 SYDVKM. The CDR3 runs to 14 residues. V was shortened by 2 bases and J by 3 bases, with 11 bases between the two germline ends. The CDR3: CASSLPPSYYEQYF. CDR3 sequence (DNA): TGTGCCAGCAGTTTACCCCCTAGCTACTACGAGCAGTACTTC. Drawing the rest from reference TRBV28 and TRBJ2-7, the complete variable domain is DVKVTQSSRYLVKRTGEKVFLECVQDMDHENMFWYRQDPGLGLRLIYFSYDVKMKEKGDIPEGYSVSREKKERFSLILESASTNQTSMYLCASSLPPSYYEQYFGPGTRLTVT.

This clone was seen just once. V and J are TRBV19 and TRBJ2-1; D gene unclear. V was cut by 1 base and J by 3 bases, with 4 bases left in between. Germline assignment: CDR1 LNHDA and CDR2 SQIVND (reference sequence). The CDR3 covers 13 residues. CDR3: CASSIGSYNEQFF. CDR3 coding DNA: TGTGCCAGTAGTATAGGCAGCTACAATGAGCAGTTCTTC.

This chain connects TRBV5-1 to TRBJ2-1; the match to TRBD2 covers 9 bases. The V and J ends lost 4 bases and 7 bases, in that order; junction bases with no gene match: 18. CDR3 length: 18 amino acids. CDR1 SGHRS and CDR2 YFSETQ come from the germline V gene. CDR3 amino acids: CASSTRGNSGRLSNEQFF. Here the CDR3 DNA reads TGCGCCAGCAGCACCCGCGGGAATAGCGGGAGATTAAGTAATGAGCAGTTCTTC.

V gene TRBV24-1 combines with J gene TRBJ2-3, with 14 bases matching TRBD2. The CDR3 sequence is 18 residues long. V lost 3 bases to trimming and J lost 2 bases; unmatched junction nucleotides: 6. Looked up from germline, CDR1 is KGHDR and CDR2 is SFDVKD. The CDR3 sequence: CATSDQGLAGGYTDTQYF. CDR3 coding DNA: TGTGCCACCAGTGATCAAGGACTAGCGGGAGGATACACAGATACGCAGTATTTT.